The 24 T cell receptor beta chains reported below all come from one sample, sequenced in a study of human T cells and chemical hapten exposure (dated by TCRdb to about 2021). Library generation was performed with RACE. The data were produced on a NextSeq 500. TCRdb reworked the public reads: Q25 trimming with fastp, MiXCR clone assembly, productive beta chains retained. Under each unique CDR3 protein, matching rows form one entry showing the most common genes and DNA. Present in this sample are roughly 180,000 distinct CDR3 sequences, 20% to 25% of which were seen just once. The ten most abundant clones make up over 6.5% of the sample. Read against the paper, the sample's time point label means: patch test 1, 2 weeks after DPC sensitization. This sample's treatment or condition label indicates: therapeutic diphenylcyclopropenone sensitization with weekly scalp DPC. Sequencing used whole blood, obtained in connection with sensitization to the hapten diphenylcyclopropenone (DPC). These receptors all come from a woman between 50 and 59 years old with alopecia areata. Some clones in this sample may be carry-over from other donors' samples.

This clonotype appeared many times. The chain is built from TRBV5-8 and TRBJ2-1; D not resolved. Germline V CDR1 and CDR2: SGHTS, YDEGEE. The germline V and J ends were trimmed by 0 bases and 8 bases, with 3 bases remaining between them. This CDR3 contains 11 residues. The CDR3 sequence: CASSLAYEQFF. CDR3 nucleotide sequence: TGTGCCAGCAGCTTGGCGTATGAGCAGTTCTTC.

In its sample, this clonotype was seen a few times. V usage is TRBV30 and J usage is TRBJ2-5, with 10 bases identical to TRBD2. Trimming cost V 5 bases and J 5 bases; bases outside gene matches: 5. Germline-derived CDR1 and CDR2 are GTSNPN and SVGIG (reference sequence). This CDR3 region has 13 residues. The CDR3 DNA is TGTGCCTGGGGACGAGCGGGAGGGGAGACCCAGTACTTC. Translated, it gives CAWGRAGGETQYF.

The chain has TRBV3-1 and TRBJ1-1; D gene uncertain. Trimming stripped 5 bases from V and 5 bases from J, with 15 bases between. The CDR3 runs to 14 residues. In germline, CDR1 is LGHDT, CDR2 YNNKEL (reference sequence). The CDR3 sequence is CASSSRSRETEAFF. The CDR3 DNA reads TGTGCCAGCAGCTCCAGGTCCCGCGAGACTGAAGCTTTCTTT.

This clonotype was detected only a few times. The chain is built from TRBV7-3 and TRBJ2-3, with D possibly TRBD2 on 6 matching bases. Between the trimmed V and J ends, which lost 2 bases and 3 bases, there was a span of 9 bases. CDR3 length: 14 amino acids. Germline CDR1 and CDR2: SGHTA and FQGTGA. CDR3 loop: CASSLLAGTDTQYF. In DNA, the CDR3 is TGTGCCAGCAGCTTACTGGCGGGGACAGATACGCAGTATTTT.

There are a few counts of this clonotype. The CDR3 DNA reads TGCAGCGTTGCCCGAGGTCCGGGGTCATACGAGCAGTACTTC. Translation: CSVARGPGSYEQYF. This chain connects TRBV29-1 to TRBJ2-7, with D possibly being TRBD2 (5 bases). Trimming shortened V by 4 bases and J by 4 bases, and 17 bases separated the two germline ends. The CDR3 contains 14 residues. Germline loops: CDR1 SQVTM, CDR2 ANQGSEA.

The chain carries TRBV2 and TRBJ2-1, with 8 bases fitting TRBD2. With 6 bases clipped from V and 6 bases from J, the junction kept 4 bases outside the gene matches. CDR3 length: 13 residues. Per the germline V gene, CDR1 is SNHLY and CDR2 is FYNNEI. CDR3 residues: CASRPTSANEQFF. The CDR3 DNA reads TGTGCCAGCAGGCCGACTAGCGCCAATGAGCAGTTCTTC.

The rearrangement joins TRBV7-6 to TRBJ2-7; TRBD1 matches at 9 bases. Per the germline V gene, CDR1 is SGHVS and CDR2 is FNYEAQ. Trimming removed 4 bases from V and 4 bases from J; junction bases left unmatched: 17. The CDR3 is 18 residues long. In nucleotides, the CDR3 is TGTGCCAGCAGCTCTTCTTGGGGAGGACAGGGGATAATGTACGAGCAGTACTTC. Its protein product is CASSSSWGGQGIMYEQYF.

The chain combines TRBV20-1 with TRBJ2-1; D is possibly TRBD2 (6 bases). The CDR3 has 16 residues. Germline V gene lookup returns CDR1 DFQATT and CDR2 SNEGSKA (reference sequence). V was cut by 6 bases and J by 3 bases, with 21 bases left in between. CDR3 loop: CSAKPGWGGFYNEQFF. As DNA, the CDR3 is TGCAGTGCAAAACCGGGATGGGGAGGATTCTACAATGAGCAGTTCTTC.

The rearrangement joins TRBV18 to TRBJ2-2; D is ambiguous. Germline-derived CDR1 and CDR2 are KGHSH and LQKENI. The V and J ends lost 4 bases and 4 bases respectively, with 10 bases between them. The CDR3 is 14 amino acids. CDR3 DNA: TGTGCCAGCTCACACCCGACTCGCACCGGGGAGCTGTTTTTT. Its translation: CASSHPTRTGELFF. The whole variable domain, filled in from reference TRBV18 and TRBJ2-2, reads NAGVMQNPRHLVRRRGQEARLRCSPMKGHSHVYWYRQLPEEGLKFMVYLQKENIIDESGMPKERFSAEFPKEGPSILRIQQVVRGDSAAYFCASSHPTRTGELFFGEGSRLTVL.

The chain links TRBV18 to TRBJ2-3; D is perhaps TRBD1 (5 bases). The length of the CDR3 is 12 residues. CDR1 KGHSH and CDR2 LQKENI come from the germline V gene. Trimming removed 1 base from V and 12 bases from J, with 11 bases in between. CDR3 coding DNA: TGTGCCAGCTCACCACAAGGGGAAGTACAGTATTTT. It encodes CASSPQGEVQYF. Full variable domain (missing parts from reference TRBV18 and TRBJ2-3): NAGVMQNPRHLVRRRGQEARLRCSPMKGHSHVYWYRQLPEEGLKFMVYLQKENIIDESGMPKERFSAEFPKEGPSILRIQQVVRGDSAAYFCASSPQGEVQYFGPGTRLTVL.

This clonotype was counted only a few times. The chain uses TRBV12-3 or TRBV12-4 and TRBJ2-7, with 9 bases lining up with TRBD2. V lost 3 bases to trimming and J lost 3 bases; unmatched junction nucleotides: 9. The CDR3 consists of 16 residues. The CDR3 nucleotides read TGTGCCAGCAGTTTCGTAGGGCTAGCGGGATTCTACGAGCAGTACTTC. Its protein product is CASSFVGLAGFYEQYF.

This rearrangement joins TRBV2 to TRBJ1-6; tentative D call: TRBD1 (5 bases). Germline V gives CDR1 SNHLY, CDR2 FYNNEI. Trimming shortened V by 3 bases and J by 5 bases, and 8 bases separated the two germline ends. The CDR3 length is 14 residues. In DNA, the CDR3 is TGTGCCAGCAGTGAGGGGCGGAATAATTCACCCCTCCACTTT. Protein: CASSEGRNNSPLHF.

The chain uses TRBV4-2 and TRBJ1-1, with D hard to call. Germline V gene sequence: CDR1 LGHNA, CDR2 YNFKEQ. The CDR3 extends over 15 amino acids. The V and J ends lost 4 bases and 3 bases respectively, with 15 bases between them. In DNA form, the CDR3 reads TGTGCCAGCAGCCGAGGTGGGTCAGGCGACACTGAAGCTTTCTTT. Its protein is CASSRGGSGDTEAFF.

This clonotype was recorded at least ten times. The chain joins TRBV20-1 to TRBJ2-1; 11 bases map to TRBD2. Germline V gene data show CDR1 as DFQATT and CDR2 as SNEGSKA (reference sequence). J gave up 6 bases and V 0 bases, and 10 bases lay outside the gene matches. This CDR3 region has 17 residues. The CDR3 coding sequence is TGCAGTGCTAGAGATCCGGTACGGCTAGCGGGGGGCAATGAGCAGTTCTTC. The encoded protein is CSARDPVRLAGGNEQFF.

This clonotype came up a few times. The chain links TRBV11-3 to TRBJ1-1, with D perhaps TRBD1 (6 bases). Germline lookup yields CDR1 SGHNT and CDR2 YENEEA. V gave up 5 bases and J gave up 3 bases, with 16 bases separating them. The CDR3 contains 15 residues. The CDR3 loop is CASSVRGGHDTEAFF. The CDR3 nucleotides read TGTGCCAGCAGCGTGCGGGGGGGGCACGACACTGAAGCTTTCTTT.

In its sample, this clonotype was seen a few times. V and J are TRBV21-1 and TRBJ1-5. TRBV21-1 is flagged as a pseudogene. This CDR3 region has 14 residues. CDR3 sequence reads: CASSMNVRNQPQHF. CDR3 DNA: TGTGCCAGCAGCATGAATGTTAGGAATCAGCCCCAGCATTTT.

This clonotype was counted many times. The chain links TRBV5-1 to TRBJ1-1, with D tentatively TRBD1 (5 bases). Germline V gene sequence: CDR1 SGHRS, CDR2 YFSETQ. V was cut by 4 bases and J by 1 base, with 8 bases left in between. This CDR3 comprises 13 residues. Written as DNA, the CDR3 is TGCGCCAGCAGCGTGACAGCGAACACTGAAGCTTTCTTT. Translating it yields CASSVTANTEAFF. Based on the CDR3 plus reference TRBV5-1 and TRBJ1-1, the full variable domain is KAGVTQTPRYLIKTRGQQVTLSCSPISGHRSVSWYQQTPGQGLQFLFEYFSETQRNKGNFPGRFSGRQFSNSRSEMNVSTLELGDSALYLCASSVTANTEAFFGQGTRLTVV.

The chain is built from TRBV5-1 and TRBJ1-2, with D unresolved. Germline loops: CDR1 SGHRS, CDR2 YFSETQ. The V and J ends lost 4 bases and 0 bases respectively, with 13 bases between them. The CDR3 has 15 residues. The CDR3 DNA reads TGCGCCAGCAGCGGTCGGACGGAAGCTAACTATGGCTACACCTTC. This encodes CASSGRTEANYGYTF. Full variable domain (rest looked up from reference TRBV5-1 and TRBJ1-2): KAGVTQTPRYLIKTRGQQVTLSCSPISGHRSVSWYQQTPGQGLQFLFEYFSETQRNKGNFPGRFSGRQFSNSRSEMNVSTLELGDSALYLCASSGRTEANYGYTFGSGTRLTVV.

This clonotype has more than one count but fewer than ten. J is TRBJ2-2 and V is TRBV7-3, with D tentatively TRBD1 or TRBD2 (5 bases each). This CDR3 has 16 amino acids. CDR1 is SGHTA, CDR2 FQGTGA, per germline. The V end was cut by 0 bases, the J end by 3 bases, with 11 bases between. The CDR3 sequence: CASSLTGRDDTGELFF. As DNA, the CDR3 is TGTGCCAGCAGCTTAACAGGTCGGGACGACACCGGGGAGCTGTTTTTT.

This clonotype was recorded a few times. The genes are TRBV10-3 and TRBJ2-3; D is undetermined. The CDR3 extends over 12 amino acids. Per the germline V gene, CDR1 is ENHRY and CDR2 is SYGVKD. V was clipped by 2 bases and J by 5 bases, with 5 bases between them. CDR3 amino acids: CAISEVEDTQYF. The CDR3 coding sequence is TGTGCCATCAGTGAGGTGGAAGATACGCAGTATTTT.

This clonotype has more than one count but fewer than ten. J is TRBJ1-1 and V is TRBV29-1; TRBD1 might be the D (6 bases). The CDR3 spans 14 residues. Trimming took off 4 bases at V and 1 base at J, with 13 bases between the two ends. The germline V gene has CDR1 SQVTM and CDR2 ANQGSEA. The CDR3 sequence is CSVGRQDPNTEAFF. For the CDR3, the DNA is TGCAGCGTTGGTAGACAGGACCCGAACACTGAAGCTTTCTTT.

This chain uses TRBV20-1 with TRBJ1-2; D may be TRBD1 (5 bases). The CDR3 consists of 14 residues. V lost 1 base and J lost 8, with 17 bases in between. The germline V gene encodes CDR1 DFQATT and CDR2 SNEGSKA (reference sequence). CDR3 residues: CSARALLAGYGYTF. CDR3 sequence (DNA): TGCAGTGCTAGAGCCCTCCTTGCAGGGTACGGCTACACCTTC.

This clonotype was observed a single time. The genes are TRBV27 and TRBJ1-4; D gene ambiguous. The V end was cut by 3 bases, the J end by 4 bases, with 12 bases between. This CDR3 is built from 15 residues. CDR1 and CDR2 (germline): MNHEY, SMNVEV (reference sequence). The CDR3 region has the DNA TGTGCCAGCAGTTTTGGAGGGCGAAGTAATGAAAAACTGTTTTTT. This gives the protein CASSFGGRSNEKLFF.

This clonotype was counted a single time. This rearrangement joins TRBV2 to TRBJ2-5; D is possibly TRBD2 (6 bases). This CDR3 contains 16 residues. Germline V lookup: CDR1 SNHLY, CDR2 FYNNEI. The V end lost 4 bases, the J end lost 2 bases, and 17 bases lay between the germline ends. The CDR3 DNA reads TGTGCCAGCAGTGTGGGGCGGGATGCCCCGCAAGAGACCCAGTACTTC. This encodes CASSVGRDAPQETQYF. The full variable domain, in which reference TRBV2 and TRBJ2-5 provide the parts outside the CDR3, is EPEVTQTPSHQVTQMGQEVILRCVPISNHLYFYWYRQILGQKVEFLVSFYNNEISEKSEIFDDQFSVERPDGSNFTLKIRSTKLEDSAMYFCASSVGRDAPQETQYFGPGTRLLVL.